This passage covers 6 T cell receptor beta chains from one sample sequenced in a study of blood T cells in healthy people across ages. With a J-beta primer mix and a sample-barcoded 5' primer, a second PCR ran roughly 6 to 11 cycles. A single record per CDR3 protein comes from TCRdb applying MiXCR to the 5' RACE reads. The sample lists some 790,000 distinct CDR3 sequences, around 30% seen once, with 17% in the top ten. Material for sequencing was blood. These receptors originate from a woman of 80 years or more in good health.

This clonotype was counted many times. This rearrangement joins TRBV12-3 or TRBV12-4 to TRBJ1-6, with a weak D call TRBD1 (6 bases). This CDR3 region has 13 residues. V lost 6 bases to trimming and J lost 12 bases, with 15 bases between them. The CDR3 coding sequence is TGTGCCAGCAGCAACTCAGGGGTGAGACCCCTCCACTTT. Amino acid sequence: CASSNSGVRPLHF.

Ten or more counts support this clonotype. The DNA of the CDR3 is TGTGCCAGCAGTGAGGGACTAGCGGGGGGGCCCAAAAACATTCAGTACTTC. It yields the protein CASSEGLAGGPKNIQYF. The genes are TRBV2 and TRBJ2-4, with 16 nucleotides matching TRBD2. From germline, CDR1 is SNHLY and CDR2 FYNNEI. The CDR3 loop spans 17 amino acids. The junction had 1 base not matched to a gene; V was cut back by 3 bases and J by 2 bases.

Regarding this clonotype: A much larger clone lies one base from this, so it may be a read error. The chain's CDR3 is CASSYQGGTSGYTF. The CDR3 DNA sequence: TGTGCCAGCAGCTATCAAGGGGGCACGAGTGGCTACACCTTC. V usage is TRBV7-9 and J usage is TRBJ1-2, with 7 bases identical to TRBD1. The ends lost 4 bases at V and 7 bases at J; junction bases unmatched: 9. Germline CDR1 SEHNR, CDR2 FQNEAQ (reference sequence). The CDR3 loop spans 14 amino acids.

This clonotype was recorded a few times. The chain uses TRBV11-3 and TRBJ2-1; a possible D gene is TRBD2 (5 bases). Germline V gives CDR1 SGHNT, CDR2 YENEEA. Trimming cost V 5 bases and J 1 base, with 12 bases left between them. The CDR3 is 15 residues long. This chain's CDR3 is CASSHRTGSYNEQFF. DNA for the CDR3: TGTGCCAGCAGCCACCGGACGGGGTCCTACAATGAGCAGTTCTTC.

A note on this clonotype: Since a much larger clone is just one base distant, this may be a read error. V usage is TRBV7-2 and J usage is TRBJ2-3; D may be TRBD2 (5 bases). CDR3 length: 14 amino acids. Germline CDR1 SGHTA, CDR2 FQGNSA. The CDR3 nucleotides are TGTGCCGGCAGCCAGCCCTCTAGCTTGGGTACGCAGTATTTT. Encoded protein: CAGSQPSSLGTQYF.

Details on this clonotype: A much larger clone lies a single base off, so this may be a read error. The V gene is TRBV9, the J gene TRBJ2-7, with 16 bases lining up with TRBD2. The CDR3 is made up of 17 amino acids. Germline V gene lookup returns CDR1 SGDLS and CDR2 YYNGEE. CDR3 sequence (DNA): TGTGCCAGCAGCGCCGGGACTAGCGGGGGGGCCGTCTACGAGCAGTGCTTC. Its protein product is CASSAGTSGGAVYEQCF.